This T cell receptor beta chain comes out of a study of molecular identifiers for immune sequencing clone quantification. The CD8+CD4-CCR7+CD45RA+ phenotype defined the sorted naive CD8 T cells. This CDR3 has 13 residues. Germline lookup yields CDR1 DFQATT and CDR2 SNEGSKA (reference sequence). This clonotype was observed a few times. Just one base apart from a much larger clone, this may be a read error. TCRdb ran MiXCR on the PCR reads and lists one entry per CDR3 protein. Here the sample spans around 65,000 distinct CDR3 sequences, about 18% being singletons. The receptor was isolated from a human donor in good health. Some libraries in this study had Jurkat cell RNA spiked in. Sequencing was done on a sample of naive CD8+ T cells from blood, with Jurkat cell RNA spiked in. Indicated subset: FACS-sorted CD8+CD4-CCR7+CD45RA+ naive T cells. The V gene is TRBV20-1, the J gene TRBJ2-2; possibly TRBD2 for D (6 bases). The CDR3 loop is CSASLLSTGGLFF. DNA of the CDR3: TGCAGTGCTAGTCTCCTGTCCACCGGGGGGCTGTTTTTT.